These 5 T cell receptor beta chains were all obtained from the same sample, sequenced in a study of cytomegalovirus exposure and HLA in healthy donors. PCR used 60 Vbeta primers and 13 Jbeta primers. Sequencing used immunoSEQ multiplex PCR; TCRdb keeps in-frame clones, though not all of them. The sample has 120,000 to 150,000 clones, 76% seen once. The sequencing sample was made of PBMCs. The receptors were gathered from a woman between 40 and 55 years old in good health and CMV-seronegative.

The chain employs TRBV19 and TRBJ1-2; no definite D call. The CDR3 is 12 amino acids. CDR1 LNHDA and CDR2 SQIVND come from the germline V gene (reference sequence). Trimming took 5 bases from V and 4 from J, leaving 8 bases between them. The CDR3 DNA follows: TGTGCCAGTAGTTCCCGGGGCTATGGCTACACCTTC. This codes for CASSSRGYGYTF. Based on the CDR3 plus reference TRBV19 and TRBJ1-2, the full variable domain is DGGITQSPKYLFRKEGQNVTLSCEQNLNHDAMYWYRQDPGQGLRLIYYSQIVNDFQKGDIAEGYSVSREKKESFPLTVTSAQKNPTAFYLCASSSRGYGYTFGSGTRLTVV.

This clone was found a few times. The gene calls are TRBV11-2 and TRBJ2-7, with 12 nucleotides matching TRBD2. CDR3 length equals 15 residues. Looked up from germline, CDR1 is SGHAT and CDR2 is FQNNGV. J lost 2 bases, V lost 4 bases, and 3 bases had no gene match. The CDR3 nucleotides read TGTGCCAGCAGCTCAACTAGCGGGAGGACCTACGAGCAGTACTTC. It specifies CASSSTSGRTYEQYF.

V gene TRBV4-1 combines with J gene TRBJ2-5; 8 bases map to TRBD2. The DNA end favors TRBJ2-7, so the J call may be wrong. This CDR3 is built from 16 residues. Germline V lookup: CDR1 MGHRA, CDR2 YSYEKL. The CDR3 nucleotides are TGCGCCAGCAGCCAAGAGCGTGCGGGAGGCTCCTACGAGCAGTACTTC. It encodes CASSQERAGGSYEQYF.

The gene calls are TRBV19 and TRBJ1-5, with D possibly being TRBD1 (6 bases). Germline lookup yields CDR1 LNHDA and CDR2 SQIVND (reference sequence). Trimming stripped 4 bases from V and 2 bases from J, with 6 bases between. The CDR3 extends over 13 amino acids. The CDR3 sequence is CASSRQGNQPQHF. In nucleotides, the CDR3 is TGTGCCAGTAGTAGACAGGGCAATCAGCCCCAGCATTTT.

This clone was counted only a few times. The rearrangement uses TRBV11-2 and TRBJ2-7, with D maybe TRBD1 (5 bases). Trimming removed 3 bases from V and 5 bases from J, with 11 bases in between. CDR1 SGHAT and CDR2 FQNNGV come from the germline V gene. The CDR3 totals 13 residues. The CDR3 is CASSFQGIHEQYF. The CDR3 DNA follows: TGTGCCAGCAGCTTTCAGGGCATCCACGAGCAGTACTTC.